This section outlines one T cell receptor (beta chain) sequence together with its context. Its cognate antigen has yet to be identified. Base qualities are not recorded, but no much larger clone differs from it by a single base. The CDR3 goes from the cysteine to the phenylalanine over 15 residues. Just the 45-base CDR3 DNA is kept, in frame starting at base 1. CDR1 and CDR2 were assigned from the germline V gene (reference sequence) as SEHNR and FQNEAQ. V gives up 2 bases and J gives up 2 bases, and the segment between their germline ends measures 12 bases. The data belong to a study of T cell changes during pregnancy in multiple sclerosis (dated by TCRdb to between 2017 and 2020). Study-wide context: The study looked at changes in the T cell repertoire across pregnancy in women with multiple sclerosis.

Library preparation used the immunoSEQ multiplex PCR assay. The table comes from immuneACCESS by way of TCRdb, which keeps in-frame sequences with V and J called. Part of the clones is missing from these tables; in studies checked, under half for an unresolved V gene and the rest for unknown reasons. The sample yields under 60,000 clones; 91% were counted once. 9.5% to 13% of the sample is in the top ten clones. The specimen comprised CD8+ T cells from peripheral blood mononuclear cells, sampled after pregnancy. The sequence came from a female donor with multiple sclerosis, enrolled in a pregnancy study. The sequence joins TRBV7-9 to TRBJ2-5; TRBD1 might be the D gene, on 5 matching bases. The DNA sequence is as follows: TGTGCCAGCAGCTTAAGTGTGGGGCAACAAGAGACCCAGTACTTC. The translation is CASSLSVGQQETQYF.